A single sample is the source of the 13 T cell receptor beta chains below, sequenced in a study of T cell repertoires in cytomegalovirus infection. Antigens of these TCRs are unknown. One entry per CDR3 protein results from TCRdb running MiXCR on the reads. Of some 920,000 distinct CDR3 sequences in the sample, roughly 30% were seen once. Here the sequenced sample was cultured CD8+ T cells from PBMCs, taken from culture after CMV antigen stimulation. These receptor sequences come from a human donor in good health (CMV status not recorded). Some clones in this sample may be carry-over from other donors' samples.

The chain couples TRBV6-1 to TRBJ2-1, with D perhaps being TRBD1 or TRBD2 (5 bases each). Deletions cut 10 bases from V and 2 bases from J, with 18 bases between. CDR3 length: 15 residues. Germline-derived CDR1 and CDR2 are MNHNS and SASEGT. CDR3 sequence (DNA): TGTGCCACACGGGGTGGGGCGGAAGCCTACAATGAGCAGTTCTTC. Its translation: CATRGGAEAYNEQFF.

This clonotype appeared a few times. This rearrangement joins TRBV20-1 to TRBJ2-3; the D gene is possibly TRBD2 (6 bases). Germline assignment: CDR1 DFQATT and CDR2 SNEGSKA (reference sequence). Trimming shortened V by 3 bases and J by 3 bases, and 25 bases separated the two germline ends. The CDR3 runs to 18 residues. CDR3 loop: CSARGGAQERAPTDTQYF. CDR3 coding DNA: TGCAGTGCTAGGGGCGGGGCTCAAGAGAGGGCCCCTACAGATACGCAGTATTTT.

J is TRBJ1-6 and V is TRBV6-6; D remains ambiguous. This CDR3 is 15 amino acids long. V was trimmed by 6 bases and J by 2 bases, leaving 11 bases between them. Germline CDR1 reads MNHNY; CDR2 reads SVGAGI (reference sequence). The CDR3 sequence is CASRDSGAYNSPLHF. CDR3 DNA sequence: TGTGCCAGCAGGGACTCCGGGGCCTATAATTCACCCCTCCACTTT.

Comments on this clonotype: A read error is possible here, since a much larger clone lies one base away. This rearrangement joins TRBV7-2 to TRBJ1-1; D call uncertain. The CDR3 is made up of 13 amino acids. Germline V gene lookup returns CDR1 SGHTA and CDR2 FQGNSA. The CDR3 coding sequence is TGTGTCAGCAGCCCGACCCGAAACACTGAAGCTTTCTTT. Translating gives CVSSPTRNTEAFF.

The gene calls are TRBV7-4 and TRBJ1-1, with no clear D. Germline CDR1 and CDR2: SGHVT and SQSDAQ. The CDR3 covers 16 residues. Trimming removed 1 base at V and 1 base at J, with 13 bases between. In DNA form, the CDR3 reads TGTGCCAGCAGCTTAGGACCACTGGGAAAGAACACTGAAGCTTTCTTT. It specifies CASSLGPLGKNTEAFF. The entire variable domain, with the rest obtained from reference TRBV7-4 and TRBJ1-1, is as follows: GAGVSQSPRYKVAKRGRDVALRCDSISGHVTLYWYRQTLGQGSEVLTYSQSDAQRDKSGRPSGRFSAERPERSVSTLKIQRTEQGDSAVYLCASSLGPLGKNTEAFFGQGTRLTVV.

This clonotype was recorded many times. The V gene is TRBV7-2, the J gene TRBJ2-5, with 7 bases lining up with TRBD1. CDR3 size: 15 residues. V shed 2 bases and J 1 base; nucleotides not matched to a gene: 4. CDR1 and CDR2 (germline): SGHTA, FQGNSA. In nucleotides, the CDR3 is TGTGCCAGCAGCTTATATAGGGGGCCCCAAGAGACCCAGTACTTC. Protein sequence: CASSLYRGPQETQYF.

This clonotype was counted a few times. The chain employs TRBV19 and TRBJ2-1; perhaps TRBD2 as D (5 bases). The CDR3 contains 16 residues. V was clipped by 4 bases and J by 7 bases, with 20 bases between them. In germline, CDR1 is LNHDA, CDR2 SQIVND (reference sequence). The CDR3 DNA reads TGTGCCAGTAGTACCCTCCCCATCAATACGGGAAATGAGCAGTTCTTC. It codes for CASSTLPINTGNEQFF.

This clonotype turned up a few times. The chain carries TRBV4-3 and TRBJ1-1, with D unclear. Germline loops: CDR1 LGHNA, CDR2 YSLEER. V shed 2 bases and J shed 4 bases, with 14 bases lying between them. This CDR3 contains 15 residues. The CDR3 DNA reads TGCGCCAGCAGCCAACTCCCGCATTTCGGCACTGAAGCTTTCTTT. It codes for CASSQLPHFGTEAFF.

A few counts support this clonotype. The chain uses TRBV11-2 and TRBJ2-3, with 9 bases aligning to TRBD1. Trimming removed 2 bases from V and 5 bases from J; junction bases left unmatched: 8. The CDR3 is 16 amino acids. Per germline, CDR1 SGHAT and CDR2 FQNNGV. The CDR3 here is CASSLSVRTGEDTQYF. As DNA, the CDR3 is TGTGCCAGCAGCTTAAGTGTCCGGACAGGGGAAGATACGCAGTATTTT.

This clonotype showed up many times. This chain connects TRBV18 to TRBJ1-2, with 8 bases lining up with TRBD1. This CDR3 is built from 14 residues. Per germline, CDR1 KGHSH and CDR2 LQKENI. The V gene end was trimmed by 3 bases and the J gene end by 3 bases; junction bases not matched to a gene: 3. The DNA for the CDR3 is TGTGCCAGCTCACCTCTGGACAGGGACTATGGCTACACCTTC. It specifies CASSPLDRDYGYTF.

The gene calls are TRBV18 and TRBJ2-3; D unclear. This CDR3 has 15 amino acids. The germline V gene encodes CDR1 KGHSH and CDR2 LQKENI. Trimming removed 6 bases at V and 4 bases at J, with 17 bases between. The CDR3 protein is CASSADSSRADTQYF. CDR3 in DNA: TGTGCCAGCTCCGCAGACTCGTCTCGGGCAGATACGCAGTATTTT.

The chain couples TRBV4-1 to TRBJ1-2; 7 bases agree with TRBD1. The length of the CDR3 is 16 residues. V was clipped by 0 bases and J by 4 bases; unmatched bases: 8. CDR1 is MGHRA and CDR2 is YSYEKL in the germline V gene. CDR3 bases: TGCGCCAGCAGCCAAGATTTGGAGGGGGCGGGCTATGGCTACACCTTC. It is translated as CASSQDLEGAGYGYTF.

In this sample, this clonotype turned up a few times. The gene calls are TRBV7-6 and TRBJ2-2, with TRBD2 matching over 10 bases. This CDR3 contains 15 residues. CDR1 and CDR2 (germline): SGHVS, FNYEAQ. Trimming removed 6 bases from V and 5 bases from J; junction bases left unmatched: 6. The CDR3 DNA follows: TGTGCCAGCAGTTCTAGCGGGGGAGCAACCGGGGAGCTGTTTTTT. This sequence encodes CASSSSGGATGELFF.